This TCR beta chain was sequenced in a study of cytomegalovirus exposure and HLA in healthy donors (TCRdb year 2017). Background on the whole study: A later analysis indicated that the 120 or so validation repertoires were generated on the platform also employed for the 700 or so repertoires of the first cohort. A separate validation cohort of some 130 different subjects was used in addition to the 666-subject first cohort. The study was designed to test whether signatures of past pathogen exposure could be identified by cataloging public T cell receptors. To predict cytomegalovirus infection status, the study brought together high-throughput TCR immunosequencing, statistical association of individual TCRs with disease status, and machine learning. What the research found in general, with its limitations: In vitro tests confirmed that a few of the cytomegalovirus-associated TCR beta chains recognize cytomegalovirus antigens. The classifier was reported to diagnose cytomegalovirus status with high specificity and sensitivity in both the original and validation cohorts. It was suggested by the authors that the approach could potentially be generalized to other disease states and immunological phenotypes. The study gave a list of 150 to 200 TCR beta chains associated with cytomegalovirus. A later analysis lacked HLA typing for the validation cohort, so it scored co-occurrence in that cohort across all 120 or so repertoires. While some public TCRs were present in many individuals, most TCR sequences turned up only very rarely across donors. Of the cluster scores, about 94% were above 0 in a later analysis, which found that TCRs clustered in the first cohort also tended to co-occur in the 110 or so validation repertoires.

The library relied on the immunoSEQ multiplex PCR assay. Under the source paper's analysis protocol: A statistical classification framework was developed to diagnose cytomegalovirus status using the catalog of TCR beta chain sequences. TCRdb retrieved this table from immuneACCESS and kept in-frame rearrangements only. Not all clones are present; in checked studies, unresolved V genes account for under half, and no reason is known for the remainder. V, J and clone size are those of that table, while D and trimming were read from the DNA. For this sample the table gives around 260,000 clones, of which 90% were detected only once. 3% to 3.5% of the sample is in the top ten clones. As concerns this clone: Its antigen remains undetermined. Base qualities are not provided; no much larger clone lies one nucleotide away.

The CDR3 runs 13 residues from the cysteine to the phenylalanine. Of the read, only the CDR3 DNA is kept; its 39 bases are in frame from base 1. The donors belonged to the validation cohort of about 120 subjects, which was separate from the approximately 700-subject first cohort. Rearrangement joined TRBV21-1 to TRBJ2-1; the table names TRBD1, a call not compared with the DNA. TRBV21-1 is a pseudogene segment. Material for sequencing was PBMCs. The receptor was derived from a woman aged 25-40 years in good health and CMV-seronegative. For the CDR3, the sequence is CASSIDKYNEQFF. Here is the DNA: TGTGCCAGCAGCATAGACAAATACAATGAGCAGTTCTTC.